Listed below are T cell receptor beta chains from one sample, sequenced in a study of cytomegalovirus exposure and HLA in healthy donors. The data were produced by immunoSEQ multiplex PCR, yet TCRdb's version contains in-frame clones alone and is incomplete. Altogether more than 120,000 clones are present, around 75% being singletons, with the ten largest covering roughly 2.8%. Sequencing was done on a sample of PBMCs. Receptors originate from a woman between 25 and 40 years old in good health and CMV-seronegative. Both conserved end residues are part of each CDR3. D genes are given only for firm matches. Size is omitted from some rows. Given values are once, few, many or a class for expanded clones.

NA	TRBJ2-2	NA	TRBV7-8	TGTGCCAGCAGCTTAGCGCGGTTAGCGCCCGGGGAGCTGTTTTTT	CASSLARLAPGELFF
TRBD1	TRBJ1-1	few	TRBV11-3	TGTGCCAGCAGCTTTAGACAGGGGAGGACTGAAGCTTTCTTT	CASSFRQGRTEAFF
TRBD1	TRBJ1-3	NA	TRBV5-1	TGCGCCAGCAGCCTGGGACAGGGGGCTGGAAACACCATATATTTT	CASSLGQGAGNTIYF
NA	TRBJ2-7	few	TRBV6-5	TGTGCCAGCAGTTACTCAGCCGGACTCTCCTACGAGCAGTACTTC	CASSYSAGLSYEQYF
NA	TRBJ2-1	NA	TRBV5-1	TGCGCCAGCAGCTTGGAGGGTAGGGGTTACAATGAGCAGTTCTTC	CASSLEGRGYNEQFF
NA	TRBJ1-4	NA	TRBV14	TGTGCCAGCAGCCAAGGCGCTCATCCGGAAAAACTGTTTTTT	CASSQGAHPEKLFF
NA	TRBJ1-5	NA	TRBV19	TGTGCCAGTAGTACCGACAGCTCCGGGGGGGATCAGCCCCAGCATTTT	CASSTDSSGGDQPQHF
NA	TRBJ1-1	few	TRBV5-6	TGTGCCAGCAGCCCGGGACAGAACACTGAAGCTTTCTTT	CASSPGQNTEAFF
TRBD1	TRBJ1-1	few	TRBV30	TGTGCCTGGAGTATCGGACAGGGGAACACTGAAGCTTTCTTT	CAWSIGQGNTEAFF
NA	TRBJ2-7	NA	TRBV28	TGTGCCAGCACTGACGCGGGGTTGGGCGAGCAGTACTTC	CASTDAGLGEQYF
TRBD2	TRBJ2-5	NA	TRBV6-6	TGTGCCAGCAGTTTCGAAGCGGGAGGGTCCGAGACCCAGTACTTC	CASSFEAGGSETQYF
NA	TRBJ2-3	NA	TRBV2	TGTGCCAGCAGTGGAGGGAGGAAAGATACGCAGTATTTT	CASSGGRKDTQYF
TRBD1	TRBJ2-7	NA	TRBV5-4	TGTGCCAGCAGCCCCGGACAGGGCGGCTACGAGCAGTACTTC	CASSPGQGGYEQYF
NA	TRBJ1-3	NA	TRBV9	TGTGCCAGCAGCGTTACGGACTCGCCCGGAAACACCATATATTTT	CASSVTDSPGNTIYF
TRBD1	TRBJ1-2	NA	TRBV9	TGTGCCAGCAGCGCCGGACAGGGCGAATACTATGGCTACACCTTC	CASSAGQGEYYGYTF
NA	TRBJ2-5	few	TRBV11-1	TGTGCCAGCAGCCGGACTATAAAGACCCAGTACTTC	CASSRTIKTQYF
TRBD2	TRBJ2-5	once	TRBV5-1	TGCGCCAGCAGCACCGGACTAGCGGGGGGGCCCGGGGAGACCCAGTACTTC	CASSTGLAGGPGETQYF
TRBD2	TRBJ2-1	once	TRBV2	TGTGCCAGCGGGCTAGCGGGAGAAGGCATCTACAATGAGCAGTTCTTC	CASGLAGEGIYNEQFF
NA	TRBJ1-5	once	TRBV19	TGTGCCAGCTCCCGAGGGGGGGACAATCAGCCCCAGCATTTT	CASSRGGDNQPQHF
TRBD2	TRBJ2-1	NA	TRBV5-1	TGCGCCAGCAGCTGGACTAGCGGGAGTGTCTATGAGCAGTTCTTC	CASSWTSGSVYEQFF
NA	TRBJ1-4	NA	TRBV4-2	TGTGCCAGCAGCCAACCTCGGGGGACCAATGAAAAACTGTTTTTT	CASSQPRGTNEKLFF
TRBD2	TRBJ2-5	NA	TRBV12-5	TGTGCTAGTGGTTTGCCGCTAGCGGGGGGACAAGAGACCCAGTACTTC	CASGLPLAGGQETQYF
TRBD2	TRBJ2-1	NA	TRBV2	TGTGCCAGCACGGGACTAGCGCCGAGGTCCTACAATGAGCAGTTCTTC	CASTGLAPRSYNEQFF
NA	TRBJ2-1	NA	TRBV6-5	TGTGCCAGCAGTACCCCCGGGGTCACCTACAATGAGCAGTTCTTC	CASSTPGVTYNEQFF
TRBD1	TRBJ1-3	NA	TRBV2	TGTGCCAGCAGTGCGCGGACAGGGGAGGCGGGAAACACCATATATTTT	CASSARTGEAGNTIYF
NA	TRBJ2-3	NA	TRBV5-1	TGCGCCAGCAGCTCAGGACAGAGCACAGATACGCAGTATTTT	CASSSGQSTDTQYF
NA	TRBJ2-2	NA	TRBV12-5	TGTGCTATTGGGGGGGCTCTGGTCGGGGAGCTGTTTTTT	CAIGGALVGELFF
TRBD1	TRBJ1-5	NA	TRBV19	TGTGCCAGTAGTAAGAGACAGGGCCCTCAGCCCCAGCATTTT	CASSKRQGPQPQHF
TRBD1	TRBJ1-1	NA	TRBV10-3	TGTGCCATCAGAGCCGGGACAGGGGCTGAGGGGGACACTGAAGCTTTCTTT	CAIRAGTGAEGDTEAFF
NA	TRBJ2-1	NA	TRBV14	TGTGCCAGCAGCCTTCGACGGACGGGAAGCAATGAGCAGTTCTTC	CASSLRRTGSNEQFF
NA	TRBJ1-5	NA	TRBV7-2	TGTGCCAGCAGTCCAGGGCCCAACAATCAGCCCCAGCATTTT	CASSPGPNNQPQHF
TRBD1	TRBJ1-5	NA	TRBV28	TGTGCCAGCAGTTCGCCGGGACAGGGGTTTCAGCCCCAGCATTTT	CASSSPGQGFQPQHF
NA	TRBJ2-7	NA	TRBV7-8	TGTGCCAGCAGCTTACTGACTTACGAGCAGTACTTC	CASSLLTYEQYF
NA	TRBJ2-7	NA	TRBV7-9	TGTTCCAGCAGCTTACTGGCAGTTGCCTACGAGCAGTACTTC	CSSSLLAVAYEQYF
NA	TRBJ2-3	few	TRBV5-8	TGTGCCAGCAGCTGGGCGGATACGCAGTATTTT	CASSWADTQYF
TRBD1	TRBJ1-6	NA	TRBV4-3	TGCGCCAGCAGCCGAACGACAGGGCTATATAATTCACCCCTCCACTTT	CASSRTTGLYNSPLHF
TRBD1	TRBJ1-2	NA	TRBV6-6	TGTGCCACCCGACAGGGGCCTAACTATGGCTACACCTTC	CATRQGPNYGYTF
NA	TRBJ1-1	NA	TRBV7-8	TGTGCCAGCAGCTTAGGGGGGGTGATGAACACTGAAGCTTTCTTT	CASSLGGVMNTEAFF
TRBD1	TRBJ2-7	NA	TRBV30	TGTGCCTGGCTCCGGGACAGGGGTCACGAGCAGTACTTC	CAWLRDRGHEQYF
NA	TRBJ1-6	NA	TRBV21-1	TGTGCCAGCAGCTGTCGCATACACAGGAATTCACCCCTCCACTTT	CASSCRIHRNSPLHF
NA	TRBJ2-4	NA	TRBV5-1	TGCGCCAGCAGCTTGGACGGGGGATCTGGGAACATTCAGTACTTC	CASSLDGGSGNIQYF
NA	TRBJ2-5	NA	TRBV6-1	TGTGCCAGCAGTGAAGCAAACGGAGAAGAGACCCAGTACTTC	CASSEANGEETQYF
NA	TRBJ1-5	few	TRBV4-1	TGCGCCAGCAGACCGACAAGGTTTAGCGATCAGCCCCAGCATTTT	CASRPTRFSDQPQHF
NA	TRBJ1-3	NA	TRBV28	TGTGCCAGCAGGGAGGGGAGGACTGGAAACACCATATATTTT	CASREGRTGNTIYF
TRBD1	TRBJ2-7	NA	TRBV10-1	TGCGCCAGCATCACCGGGACAGTCTACGAGCAGTACTTC	CASITGTVYEQYF
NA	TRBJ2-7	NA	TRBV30	TGTGCCTGGAGTCCCCTCGTACTCTACGAGCAGTACTTC	CAWSPLVLYEQYF